This paragraph covers one TCR beta chain sequence. The antigen remains unidentified. The entry originates in a study of OX40 agonist ivuxolimab in advanced cancers. Turning to the study itself: Each dose-escalation patient presented with hepatocellular carcinoma, melanoma, renal cell or head and neck cancer. Prior checkpoint blockade (anti-PD-1, anti-PD-L1 or anti-CTLA-4) was permitted; around 37% had it. Broader study findings: Low levels of normalized T-cell clonal expansion also appeared in some nonresponders.

Libraries were prepared by immunoSEQ multiplex PCR; TCRdb keeps only in-frame clonotypes and omits some of them. The sample yields roughly 68,000 clones, around 91% seen once. The timepoints at which blood was sampled were baseline, cycle 4 day 1, and cycle 7 day 1. Germline CDR1 SNHLY, CDR2 FYNNEI. V lost 8 bases to trimming and J lost 9 bases, with 13 bases between them. There are 11 residues in the CDR3. The TCR sequence derives from an adult with an advanced solid tumor such as melanoma, head and neck, liver or kidney cancer. The J gene is TRBJ1-2, the V gene TRBV2, with a tentative D call TRBD1 (6 bases). The input for sequencing was CD4+ or CD8+ T cells sorted from blood, taken in a trial of the OX40 agonist ivuxolimab. CDR3 region: CASPARGSYTF. For the CDR3, the DNA is TGTGCCAGCCCCGCCAGGGGAAGCTACACCTTC.